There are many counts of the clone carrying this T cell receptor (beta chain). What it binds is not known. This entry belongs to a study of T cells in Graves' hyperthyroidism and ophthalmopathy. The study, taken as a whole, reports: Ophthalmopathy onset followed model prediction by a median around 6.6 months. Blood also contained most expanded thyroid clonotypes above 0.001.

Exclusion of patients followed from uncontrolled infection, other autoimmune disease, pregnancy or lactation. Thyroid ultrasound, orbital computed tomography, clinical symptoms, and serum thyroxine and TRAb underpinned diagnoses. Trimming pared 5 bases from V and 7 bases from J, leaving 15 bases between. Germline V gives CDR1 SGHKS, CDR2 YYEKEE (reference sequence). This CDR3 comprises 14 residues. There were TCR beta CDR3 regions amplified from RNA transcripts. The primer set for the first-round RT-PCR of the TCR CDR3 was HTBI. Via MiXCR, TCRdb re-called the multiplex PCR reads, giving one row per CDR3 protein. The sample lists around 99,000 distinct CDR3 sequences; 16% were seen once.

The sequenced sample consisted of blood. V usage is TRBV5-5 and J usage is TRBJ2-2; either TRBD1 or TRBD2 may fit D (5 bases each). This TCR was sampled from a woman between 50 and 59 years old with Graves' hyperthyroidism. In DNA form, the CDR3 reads TGTGCCAGCAGAAAGCCGGGGCAGGGCGGGGAGCTGTTTTTT. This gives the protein CASRKPGQGGELFF. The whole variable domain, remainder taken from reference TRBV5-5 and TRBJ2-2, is DAGVTQSPTHLIKTRGQQVTLRCSPISGHKSVSWYQQVLGQGPQFIFQYYEKEERGRGNFPDRFSARQFPNYSSELNVNALLLGDSALYLCASRKPGQGGELFFGEGSRLTVL.